The 18 T cell receptor beta chains below all came from one sample that was sequenced in a study of blood T cell repertoires in COVID-19. Generated by immunoSEQ multiplex PCR, the TCRdb table keeps only in-frame clones and is missing some. The data hold about 350,000 clones, with about nine tenths observed a single time. The sample was peripheral blood. The receptors originated from a man younger than 40 with COVID-19, enrolled during active disease.

In DNA, the CDR3 is TGTGCCAGCAGCTTGGGTGCGGGCGGGCTAGCCAAAAACATTCAGTACTTC. It is translated as CASSLGAGGLAKNIQYF. V is TRBV5-6 and J is TRBJ2-4, with D maybe TRBD2 (5 bases). The germline V gene has CDR1 SGHDT and CDR2 YYEEEE. V lost 0 bases, J lost 0 bases, and 13 bases lay in between. The CDR3 length is 17 residues.

Written as DNA, the CDR3 is TGTGCCAGCAGTTACTCCCTAGCGGGGGCGCACTCCTACGAGCAGTACTTC. Its translation: CASSYSLAGAHSYEQYF. The gene calls are TRBV6-2 or TRBV6-3 and TRBJ2-7; TRBD2 matches 10 bases. J lost 0 bases, V lost 0 bases, and 5 bases had no gene match. This CDR3 comprises 17 residues. Germline CDR1 MNHEY, CDR2 SVGEGT.

The gene calls are TRBV4-3 and TRBJ1-5; 9 bases line up with TRBD1. The CDR3 length is 18 residues. CDR1 and CDR2 (germline): LGHNA, YSLEER. V trimming: 3 bases; J trimming: 2 bases; junction bases outside the gene matches: 11. The CDR3 region is CASSQGTGLGGGNQPQHF. The CDR3 nucleotides read TGCGCCAGCAGCCAGGGGACAGGGTTAGGTGGTGGCAATCAGCCCCAGCATTTT.

The V and J genes are TRBV10-3 and TRBJ2-7; 9 bases are shared with TRBD1. The CDR3 runs to 16 residues. The J segment lost 0 bases and the V segment lost 9 bases, leaving 12 bases of the junction unmatched. Looked up from germline, CDR1 is ENHRY and CDR2 is SYGVKD. The CDR3 DNA reads as TGTGCCATAAGGGGGACAGGGATCGGTGTCTCCTACGAGCAGTACTTC. Its translation: CAIRGTGIGVSYEQYF.

The V call is TRBV9, the J call TRBJ2-3; 11 bases match TRBD2. There are 16 residues in the CDR3. The V segment lost 0 bases and the J segment 2 bases; nucleotides outside the gene matches: 2. Germline values: CDR1 SGDLS, CDR2 YYNGEE. CDR3 bases: TGTGCCAGCAGCGTAGGTAGCGGGGGGGCCACAGATACGCAGTATTTT. As protein: CASSVGSGGATDTQYF.

V gene TRBV7-9 combines with J gene TRBJ1-5; D is undetermined. CDR1 is SEHNR, CDR2 FQNEAQ, per germline (reference sequence). The CDR3 has 13 amino acids. V lost 5 bases and J 7 bases, leaving 12 bases between the germline ends. CDR3 in DNA: TGTGCCAGCAGCATAATCGACGGGCAGCCCCAGCATTTT. Translation gives CASSIIDGQPQHF.

This chain links TRBV7-8 with TRBJ1-2; TRBD1 might be the D (5 bases). Germline values: CDR1 SGHVS, CDR2 FQNEAQ. Deletions cut 3 bases from V and 5 bases from J, with 7 bases between. This CDR3 is built from 12 residues. CDR3 residues: CASSFRDYGYTF. CDR3 nucleotides: TGTGCCAGCAGCTTCAGGGATTATGGCTACACCTTC.

This clone appeared a single time. This chain joins TRBV3-1 (or the pseudogene TRBV3-2) and TRBJ1-3; maybe TRBD1 (6 bases). This CDR3 is built from 14 residues. V was pared by 5 bases and J by 4 bases, with 12 bases between. Germline CDR1 and CDR2: LGHDT and YNNKEL (reference sequence). DNA for the CDR3: TGTGCCAGCAGCTCCCAGGGGTCCGGAAACACCATATATTTT. This sequence encodes CASSSQGSGNTIYF.

CDR3 sequence: CASSKTGSGANVLTF. The CDR3 bases are TGTGCCAGTAGCAAGACAGGGTCCGGGGCCAACGTCCTGACTTTC. J is TRBJ2-6 and V is TRBV19, with 7 bases identical to TRBD1. CDR3 length: 15 residues. Germline assignment: CDR1 LNHDA and CDR2 SQIVND (reference sequence). V lost 6 bases and J lost 4; bases outside the gene matches: 6.

The V gene is TRBV12-5, the J gene TRBJ1-5; possible D gene TRBD1, 6 bases. CDR3 length equals 17 residues. CDR1 and CDR2 from the germline V gene are LGHNT and FRNRAP. V lost 2 bases, J lost 1 base, and 15 bases lay in between. As DNA, the CDR3 is TGTGCTAGTGGTTTGTACACGGGGGGGACAAGCAATCAGCCCCAGCATTTT. Residues: CASGLYTGGTSNQPQHF.

This chain uses TRBV6-2 or TRBV6-3 with TRBJ1-1; no clear D gene. This CDR3 contains 17 residues. The V end lost 4 bases, the J end lost 4 bases, and 22 bases lay between the germline ends. Looked up from germline, CDR1 is MNHEY and CDR2 is SVGEGT. The CDR3 DNA is TGTGCCAGCAGTTCCCTAGGGAGGAAATATACGAGCACTGAAGCTTTCTTT. Translated, it gives CASSSLGRKYTSTEAFF.

The V call is TRBV29-1, the J call TRBJ2-3; possible D gene TRBD2, 7 bases. Germline V gene sequence: CDR1 SQVTM, CDR2 ANQGSEA. V lost 7 bases to trimming and J lost 3 bases, with 14 bases between them. The CDR3 runs to 13 residues. DNA for the CDR3: TGCAGCGCCCTCGGGGGGCTGACAGATACGCAGTATTTT. It codes for CSALGGLTDTQYF.

V and J are TRBV5-1 and TRBJ2-2, with D possibly TRBD2 on 6 matching bases. Germline values: CDR1 SGHRS, CDR2 YFSETQ. V lost 2 bases and J lost 0, with 11 bases in between. The CDR3 sequence is 16 residues long. The DNA for the CDR3 is TGCGCCAGCAGCTTACGGGAGTCCCCGAACACCGGGGAGCTGTTTTTT. Protein sequence: CASSLRESPNTGELFF.

V gene TRBV7-8 combines with J gene TRBJ2-7, with D possibly matching TRBD1 (6 bases). Per the germline V gene, CDR1 is SGHVS and CDR2 is FQNEAQ. The CDR3 has 15 amino acids. The V and J ends lost 5 bases and 0 bases respectively, with 14 bases between them. CDR3 DNA: TGTGCCAGCAGCGCCAGGCAGGGGTCCTCCTACGAGCAGTACTTC. Encoded protein: CASSARQGSSYEQYF.

The chain combines TRBV28 with TRBJ2-2; 7 bases agree with TRBD1. V lost 6 bases, J lost 5 bases, and 6 bases stayed unmatched. The CDR3 has 14 residues. The germline V gene has CDR1 MDHEN and CDR2 SYDVKM. CDR3 protein: CASRKTGSTGELFF. CDR3 bases: TGTGCCAGCAGGAAGACAGGGTCGACCGGGGAGCTGTTTTTT.

The chain is built from TRBV27 and TRBJ1-2, with 8 nucleotides matching TRBD1. Trimming cost V 4 bases and J 6 bases; bases outside gene matches: 7. CDR1 is MNHEY and CDR2 is SMNVEV in the germline V gene (reference sequence). CDR3 length equals 14 residues. CDR3: CASSSGQGIDGYTF. CDR3 nucleotides: TGTGCCAGCAGTTCCGGACAGGGTATTGATGGCTACACCTTC.

The chain carries TRBV11-2 and TRBJ2-1; D gene ambiguous. From germline, CDR1 is SGHAT and CDR2 FQNNGV. CDR3 size: 13 residues. V gave up 0 bases and J gave up 7 bases, with 7 bases separating them. CDR3 region: CASSLDNGNEQFF. CDR3 coding DNA: TGTGCCAGCAGCTTAGATAACGGGAATGAGCAGTTCTTC.

J is TRBJ2-4 and V is TRBV18; 12 positions match TRBD2. The CDR3 loop spans 19 amino acids. Germline CDR1 and CDR2: KGHSH and LQKENI. V lost 2 bases and J lost 2; bases outside the gene matches: 10. The CDR3 spells CASSPTLAGGPRTKNIQYF. As DNA, the CDR3 is TGTGCCAGCTCACCAACTCTAGCGGGAGGGCCAAGGACCAAAAACATTCAGTACTTC. Using reference TRBV18 and TRBJ2-4 for the parts outside the CDR3, the full variable domain is NAGVMQNPRHLVRRRGQEARLRCSPMKGHSHVYWYRQLPEEGLKFMVYLQKENIIDESGMPKERFSAEFPKEGPSILRIQQVVRGDSAAYFCASSPTLAGGPRTKNIQYFGAGTRLSVL.